Presented here are 22 T cell receptor beta chains from one specimen sequenced in a study of blood T cell repertoires in COVID-19. This table comes from immunoSEQ multiplex PCR, and its TCRdb copy is limited to in-frame clones, with some not included. Of 150,000 to 200,000 clones in the sample, approximately 92% were seen once. Sequencing was performed on peripheral blood. Source of these receptors: a woman between 50 and 59 years old with acute or convalescent COVID-19.

The rearrangement uses TRBV6-2 or TRBV6-3 and TRBJ2-7; D may be TRBD2 (6 bases). Germline CDR1 and CDR2: MNHEY and SVGEGT. Trimming removed 2 bases at V and 2 bases at J, with 13 bases between. CDR3 length equals 15 residues. CDR3 coding DNA: TGTGCCAGCAGTTACACCGCGGGGTTAACCTACGAGCAGTACTTC. Amino acids: CASSYTAGLTYEQYF.

The chain is built from TRBV5-1 and TRBJ1-3; D uncertain. Germline V gives CDR1 SGHRS, CDR2 YFSETQ. This CDR3 is built from 13 residues. Trimming cost V 4 bases and J 9 bases, with 14 bases left between them. CDR3 sequence: CASSPGGWGTIYF. The CDR3 DNA reads as TGCGCCAGCAGCCCCGGAGGTTGGGGCACCATATATTTT.

The V call is TRBV5-1, the J call TRBJ1-1, with 7 bases aligning to TRBD1. Germline V gives CDR1 SGHRS, CDR2 YFSETQ. Trimming at V came to 4 bases and at J to 1 base, leaving 4 bases not matched to a gene. The CDR3 is 14 residues long. The CDR3 coding sequence is TGCGCCAGCAGCCGAGGGACAGCGAACACTGAAGCTTTCTTT. Translation: CASSRGTANTEAFF.

The chain uses TRBV5-8 and TRBJ2-1, with 10 nucleotides matching TRBD2. CDR1 is SGHTS and CDR2 is YDEGEE in the germline V gene. The CDR3 has 17 residues. The V segment lost 3 bases and the J segment 3 bases; nucleotides outside the gene matches: 9. The CDR3 spells CASSSQTLAGVYNEQFF. In nucleotides, the CDR3 is TGTGCCAGCAGCTCACAGACTCTAGCGGGGGTCTACAATGAGCAGTTCTTC.

Only a few counts were recorded for this clone. This chain uses TRBV14 with TRBJ1-6; 8 nucleotides align to TRBD1. Germline values: CDR1 SGHDN, CDR2 FVKESK. The CDR3 sequence is 12 residues long. The trim removed 1 base at V and 16 bases at J, leaving 3 bases unmatched. Here the CDR3 DNA reads TGTGCCAGCAGCCAAGTCCGGGACAGGCTCCACTTT. This codes for CASSQVRDRLHF. The entire variable domain, with the rest obtained from reference TRBV14 and TRBJ1-6, is as follows: EAGVTQFPSHSVIEKGQTVTLRCDPISGHDNLYWYRRVMGKEIKFLLHFVKESKQDESGMPNNRFLAERTGGTYSTLKVQPAELEDSGVYFCASSQVRDRLHFGNGTRLTVT.

The rearrangement joins TRBV25-1 to TRBJ1-4; 10 bases line up with TRBD1. The CDR3 loop spans 16 amino acids. Germline-derived CDR1 and CDR2 are MGHDK and SYGVNS. The V and J ends lost 7 bases and 3 bases, in that order; junction bases with no gene match: 8. CDR3 protein: CASKRGTGDPNEKLFF. In nucleotides, the CDR3 is TGTGCCAGCAAACGGGGGACAGGGGATCCTAATGAAAAACTGTTTTTT.

The CDR3 bases are TGTGCCACGCGGGAGAGAGAGACCCAGTACTTC. Protein product: CATRERETQYF. The chain links TRBV10-3 to TRBJ2-5, with TRBD2 matching 7 bases. CDR1 and CDR2 (germline): ENHRY, SYGVKD. V lost 10 bases, J lost 4 bases, and 3 bases stayed unmatched. This CDR3 region has 11 residues.

V is TRBV12-3 or TRBV12-4 and J is TRBJ1-1, with D unresolved. With 6 bases removed from V and 1 base from J, the gap between germline ends came to 9 bases. This CDR3 comprises 13 residues. The DNA of the CDR3 is TGTGCCAGCAGCCCATACAGGAACACTGAAGCTTTCTTT. Translated, it gives CASSPYRNTEAFF.

This clone was seen a single time. V usage is TRBV11-2 and J usage is TRBJ1-2; 8 bases fit TRBD1. This CDR3 contains 14 residues. V lost 8 bases and J lost 5; bases outside the gene matches: 10. CDR1 is SGHAT and CDR2 is FQNNGV in the germline V gene. Here the CDR3 reads CASRPGQGRYGYTF. CDR3 bases: TGTGCCAGCCGTCCCGGACAGGGAAGATATGGCTACACCTTC. The whole variable domain, filled in from reference TRBV11-2 and TRBJ1-2, reads EAGVAQSPRYKIIEKRQSVAFWCNPISGHATLYWYQQILGQGPKLLIQFQNNGVVDDSQLPKDRFSAERLKGVDSTLKIQPAKLEDSAVYLCASRPGQGRYGYTFGSGTRLTVV.

This chain connects TRBV25-1 to TRBJ2-7; maybe TRBD1 (6 bases). Germline CDR1 MGHDK, CDR2 SYGVNS. Trimming removed 1 base from V and 6 bases from J, with 13 bases in between. The length of the CDR3 is 14 residues. In DNA, the CDR3 is TGTGCCAGCAGTGAATCGACAGGACCTCTCGAGCAGTACTTC. It yields the protein CASSESTGPLEQYF.

The rearrangement uses TRBV7-2 and TRBJ1-2; tentatively, D is TRBD1 (5 bases). Germline V lookup: CDR1 SGHTA, CDR2 FQGNSA. This CDR3 contains 15 residues. V was trimmed by 0 bases and J by 5 bases, leaving 13 bases between them. CDR3 region: CASSLAPGGGYGYTF. CDR3 DNA: TGTGCCAGCAGCTTAGCCCCCGGGGGGGGGTATGGCTACACCTTC.

The chain carries TRBV3-1 (or the pseudogene TRBV3-2) and TRBJ2-2, with D possibly being TRBD1 (5 bases). CDR3 length: 17 amino acids. V was trimmed by 0 bases and J by 0 bases, leaving 11 bases between them. Germline CDR1 LGHDT, CDR2 YNNKEL (reference sequence). The CDR3 is CASSQESQGANTGELFF. CDR3 DNA: TGTGCCAGCAGCCAAGAATCCCAGGGCGCGAACACCGGGGAGCTGTTTTTT.

This sequence joins TRBV4-1 and TRBJ2-3; TRBD2 agrees at 8 bases. The CDR3 loop spans 15 amino acids. The V gene's germline CDR1 is MGHRA and CDR2 YSYEKL. The trim removed 2 bases at V and 2 bases at J, leaving 3 bases unmatched. The CDR3 coding sequence is TGCGCCAGCAGCCAATCGGGACTAGACACAGATACGCAGTATTTT. Translation: CASSQSGLDTDTQYF.

In this sample, this clone turned up once. This chain joins TRBV6-6 and TRBJ2-1, with TRBD2 identical over 7 bases. V lost 6 bases to trimming and J lost 7 bases; unmatched junction nucleotides: 6. CDR1 and CDR2 (germline): MNHNY, SVGAGI (reference sequence). The CDR3 length is 13 residues. DNA of the CDR3: TGTGCCAGCAGGAGACTAGCAGAAAATGAGCAGTTCTTC. Translated: CASRRLAENEQFF.

The rearrangement joins TRBV2 to TRBJ2-3; 7 bases are shared with TRBD2. Germline CDR1 SNHLY, CDR2 FYNNEI. After removal of 6 bases from V and 2 bases from J, the junction contained 5 bases not matched to a gene. This CDR3 has 14 amino acids. CDR3 nucleotide sequence: TGTGCCAGCAGCTGGGGGGGGTACACAGATACGCAGTATTTT. Its translation: CASSWGGYTDTQYF.

This clone has a single count. This chain connects TRBV3-1 (or the pseudogene TRBV3-2) to TRBJ2-5, with D tentatively TRBD2 (6 bases). The ends were cut back, 5 bases at V and 1 base at J, with 11 bases in the middle. Germline CDR1 LGHDT, CDR2 YNNKEL (reference sequence). CDR3 size: 14 residues. The CDR3 nucleotides read TGTGCCAGCAGCAGCCTGGGGGGCCAAGAGACCCAGTACTTC. Amino acid sequence: CASSSLGGQETQYF.

V usage is TRBV23-1 and J usage is TRBJ2-5; 9 bases agree with TRBD1. TRBV23-1 is treated as an ORF (open reading frame) with a function not yet certain. J lost 5 bases, V lost 4 bases, and 8 bases had no gene match. The CDR3 spans 15 residues. The CDR3 nucleotides read TGCGCCAGCAGTCGTCGGGACAGGGCCAGGGAGACCCAGTACTTC. This gives the protein CASSRRDRARETQYF.

This chain joins TRBV5-4 and TRBJ1-2; D ambiguous. This CDR3 is 13 amino acids long. Germline V gene lookup returns CDR1 SGHNT and CDR2 YYREEE (reference sequence). Trimming took off 0 bases at V and 2 bases at J, with 5 bases between the two ends. The CDR3 DNA reads as TGTGCCAGCAGCTTGGACGGGAACTATGGCTACACCTTC. Translating it yields CASSLDGNYGYTF.

The rearrangement uses TRBV7-2 and TRBJ2-5; TRBD2 aligns across 12 bases. Germline V gene sequence: CDR1 SGHTA, CDR2 FQGNSA. V shed 5 bases and J 5 bases; nucleotides not matched to a gene: 6. CDR3 length: 15 amino acids. The CDR3: CASSPGLAGWETQYF. The CDR3 DNA sequence: TGTGCCAGCAGCCCTGGACTAGCGGGGTGGGAGACCCAGTACTTC.

The J gene is TRBJ1-1, the V gene TRBV19, with 9 bases identical to TRBD1. Germline CDR1 and CDR2: LNHDA and SQIVND (reference sequence). V was pared by 5 bases and J by 5 bases, with 9 bases of the junction left unmatched. The CDR3 length is 15 residues. The CDR3 is CASSYRTGGGTEAFF. CDR3 nucleotides: TGTGCCAGTAGTTATCGAACAGGGGGCGGAACTGAAGCTTTCTTT. Supplemented by reference TRBV19 and TRBJ1-1, the full variable domain reads DGGITQSPKYLFRKEGQNVTLSCEQNLNHDAMYWYRQDPGQGLRLIYYSQIVNDFQKGDIAEGYSVSREKKESFPLTVTSAQKNPTAFYLCASSYRTGGGTEAFFGQGTRLTVV.

This chain connects TRBV11-2 to TRBJ1-1; 7 bases are shared with TRBD1. CDR1 is SGHAT and CDR2 is FQNNGV in the germline V gene. J lost 0 bases, V lost 5 bases, and 6 bases had no gene match. The CDR3 extends over 15 amino acids. Written as DNA, the CDR3 is TGTGCCAGCAGCCCAGAGACAGGGATGAACACTGAAGCTTTCTTT. It translates to CASSPETGMNTEAFF.

As concerns this clone: Other DNA sequences in this sample translate to the same CDR3. The V call is TRBV2, the J call TRBJ1-5, with TRBD1 as a possible D gene (5 bases). The CDR3 runs to 14 residues. CDR1 is SNHLY, CDR2 FYNNEI, per germline. Trimming removed 4 bases at V and 4 bases at J, with 11 bases between. CDR3 loop: CASSGQGANQPQHF. In nucleotides, the CDR3 is TGTGCCAGCAGTGGACAAGGGGCAAATCAGCCCCAGCATTTT.